A selection of T cell receptor beta chains follows, all from one sample in a study of T cell repertoires in cytomegalovirus infection. The antigens of these receptors remain unknown. TCRdb itself ran the reads through MiXCR, one entry per CDR3 protein. The sample holds some 900,000 distinct CDR3 sequences, 32% seen once. The sequencing here drew on cultured CD8+ T cells from PBMCs, taken from culture after CMV antigen stimulation. Receptor source: a human donor in good health (CMV status not recorded). Some clones in this sample may be carry-over from other donors' samples. CDR3s include the opening cysteine and the closing phenylalanine or tryptophan. Fields, in order: V gene, D gene, clone size, CDR3 length, J gene, CDR3 DNA, CDR3 protein. A D gene is named only where the DNA matches it firmly. A row's size may be missing; if present it is once, few, many or a size class.

v_call: TRBV24-1; d_call: .; clone_size: .; cdr3_length: 15; j_call: TRBJ1-2; cdr3_nt: TGTGCCACCAGTGATTCCCGGGACGGAATCTATGGCTACACCTTC; cdr3_aa: CATSDSRDGIYGYTF
v_call: TRBV20-1; d_call: TRBD2; clone_size: .; cdr3_length: 18; j_call: TRBJ2-2; cdr3_nt: TGCAGTGCTAGAGCCTCCGGGACTAGCGGGGGAAACACCGGGGAGCTGTTTTTT; cdr3_aa: CSARASGTSGGNTGELFF
v_call: TRBV9; d_call: .; clone_size: few; cdr3_length: 16; j_call: TRBJ1-2; cdr3_nt: TGTGCCAGCAGCGTGGCCGAGATGCCCCGGATCCAGGGCTACACCTTC; cdr3_aa: CASSVAEMPRIQGYTF
v_call: TRBV12-3/TRBV12-4; d_call: .; clone_size: few; cdr3_length: 13; j_call: TRBJ1-4; cdr3_nt: TGTGCCAGCACCCCGGGGGAGAGGGTAAAACTGTTTTTT; cdr3_aa: CASTPGERVKLFF
v_call: TRBV6-5; d_call: .; clone_size: once; cdr3_length: 15; j_call: TRBJ1-2; cdr3_nt: TGTGCCAGCAGTTACTGGGATAGGGATCCCTATGGCTACACCTTC; cdr3_aa: CASSYWDRDPYGYTF
v_call: TRBV7-9; d_call: TRBD1; clone_size: .; cdr3_length: 14; j_call: TRBJ2-1; cdr3_nt: TGTGCCAGCAGCTTTGTGGCAGGGGGCACTGAGCAGTTCTTC; cdr3_aa: CASSFVAGGTEQFF
v_call: TRBV6-5; d_call: .; clone_size: few; cdr3_length: 15; j_call: TRBJ1-2; cdr3_nt: TGTGCCAGCAGTTACTCTGGGGGCGCGGACTATGGCTACACCTTC; cdr3_aa: CASSYSGGADYGYTF
v_call: TRBV7-6; d_call: TRBD1; clone_size: many; cdr3_length: 15; j_call: TRBJ2-1; cdr3_nt: TGTGCCAGCAGCTTAGAGGGACAGGGCACCGATGAGCAGTTCTTC; cdr3_aa: CASSLEGQGTDEQFF
v_call: TRBV7-2; d_call: TRBD1; clone_size: .; cdr3_length: 14; j_call: TRBJ1-2; cdr3_nt: TGTGCCAGCAGCTTAAAGACAGGGAACGATGGCTACACCTTC; cdr3_aa: CASSLKTGNDGYTF
v_call: TRBV27; d_call: .; clone_size: few; cdr3_length: 14; j_call: TRBJ1-1; cdr3_nt: TGTGCCAGCAGTTTAATCCAGGGGAGGACTGAAGCTTTCTTT; cdr3_aa: CASSLIQGRTEAFF
v_call: TRBV7-1; d_call: TRBD1; clone_size: .; cdr3_length: 14; j_call: TRBJ1-4; cdr3_nt: TGTGCCAGCAGAAAAACAGGGGTGAGGGAAAAACTGTTTTTT; cdr3_aa: CASRKTGVREKLFF
v_call: TRBV12-3/TRBV12-4; d_call: .; clone_size: .; cdr3_length: 13; j_call: TRBJ1-2; cdr3_nt: TGTGCCCTCCGGAAAGCAAACCACTATGGCTACACCTTC; cdr3_aa: CALRKANHYGYTF
v_call: TRBV29-1; d_call: .; clone_size: few; cdr3_length: 12; j_call: TRBJ2-2; cdr3_nt: TGCAGCGTTTGGGGGAACACCGGGGAGCTGTTTTTT; cdr3_aa: CSVWGNTGELFF
v_call: TRBV7-6; d_call: .; clone_size: few; cdr3_length: 14; j_call: TRBJ2-7; cdr3_nt: TGTGCCAGCAGCCCCCGTGCAGAATCCTACGAGCAGTACTTC; cdr3_aa: CASSPRAESYEQYF
v_call: TRBV12-3/TRBV12-4; d_call: TRBD1; clone_size: many; cdr3_length: 17; j_call: TRBJ2-2; cdr3_nt: TGTGCCAGCAGTTTCAGGACAGGGGGCGATCAGGCCGGGGAGCTGTTTTTT; cdr3_aa: CASSFRTGGDQAGELFF
v_call: TRBV28; d_call: TRBD1; clone_size: .; cdr3_length: 15; j_call: TRBJ2-7; cdr3_nt: TGTGCCAGCAGCCCCACCGGACAGGGGGCCTACGAGCAGTACTTC; cdr3_aa: CASSPTGQGAYEQYF
v_call: TRBV7-9; d_call: TRBD1; clone_size: .; cdr3_length: 15; j_call: TRBJ1-2; cdr3_nt: TGTGCCAGCAGCTTGGCCCCGGGACAGGGGAATGGCTACACCTTC; cdr3_aa: CASSLAPGQGNGYTF
v_call: TRBV6-6; d_call: .; clone_size: few; cdr3_length: 18; j_call: TRBJ2-7; cdr3_nt: TGTGCCAGCAGTTACACCTTGACCCCCGCCTCCGAGTCCTACGAGCAGTACTTC; cdr3_aa: CASSYTLTPASESYEQYF
v_call: TRBV6-2/TRBV6-3; d_call: TRBD1; clone_size: .; cdr3_length: 12; j_call: TRBJ1-1; cdr3_nt: TGTGCCAGCAGCACAGGGGGCGGTCGGGCTTTCTTT; cdr3_aa: CASSTGGGRAFF
v_call: TRBV12-3/TRBV12-4; d_call: .; clone_size: .; cdr3_length: 15; j_call: TRBJ2-5; cdr3_nt: TGTGCCAGCAGTTTAGACAACCCTAAGGGGGAGACCCAGTACTTC; cdr3_aa: CASSLDNPKGETQYF
v_call: TRBV12-3/TRBV12-4; d_call: .; clone_size: .; cdr3_length: 13; j_call: TRBJ2-5; cdr3_nt: TGTGCCAGCAGTCCGGGACTCCCCGGGACCCAGTACTTC; cdr3_aa: CASSPGLPGTQYF
v_call: TRBV5-4; d_call: .; clone_size: many; cdr3_length: 13; j_call: TRBJ2-2; cdr3_nt: TGTGCCTCGTGTACAGATATCACCGGGGAGCTGTTTTTT; cdr3_aa: CASCTDITGELFF
v_call: TRBV14; d_call: TRBD1; clone_size: .; cdr3_length: 14; j_call: TRBJ2-1; cdr3_nt: TGTGCCAGCGTTCCGGGACAGGGGAGGACTGAGCAGTTCTTC; cdr3_aa: CASVPGQGRTEQFF
v_call: TRBV15; d_call: .; clone_size: .; cdr3_length: 14; j_call: TRBJ1-4; cdr3_nt: TGTGCCACCAGCAGGACAGGATTTATTGAAAAACTGTTTTTT; cdr3_aa: CATSRTGFIEKLFF